Listed below are T cell receptor beta chains from one sample, sequenced in a study of siplizumab effects on memory and regulatory T cells. Sequencing was performed with immunoSEQ multiplex PCR; in TCRdb, only in-frame clones are kept and a portion is missing. The repertoire consists of 87,000 or so clones, with 70% to 90% occurring once and the leading ten covering around 15%. Sequenced sample: CD4+ T cells sorted from blood. The receptors originated from a human donor in good health. Each CDR3 is given with its conserved first and last residue. D genes are given only for firm matches. Only some rows state a clone size, as once, few, many or a class for expanded clones.

cdr3_length j_call clone_size d_call v_call cdr3_nt cdr3_aa
11 TRBJ2-3 NA NA TRBV9 TGTGCAGGAAGGGGCAGAGATACGCAGTATTTT CAGRGRDTQYF
16 TRBJ1-1 NA TRBD1 TRBV5-1 TGCGCCAGCAGCCCCGGGACAGGGGGCCGAGGTACTGAAGCTTTCTTT CASSPGTGGRGTEAFF
16 TRBJ1-2 NA TRBD1 TRBV28 TGTGCCAGCAGTTTTGCCCCGGGACAGGGCGGCTATGGCTACACCTTC CASSFAPGQGGYGYTF
17 TRBJ1-5 NA NA TRBV28 TGTGCCAGCAGTTTATGGGCGCTAGGGGATAGAAATCAGCCCCAGCATTTT CASSLWALGDRNQPQHF
14 TRBJ2-1 NA NA TRBV4-3 TGCGCCAGCTCCCAGCTTACTAGGCGCCATGAGCAGTTCTTC CASSQLTRRHEQFF
17 TRBJ2-3 NA TRBD1 TRBV4-1 TGCGCCAGCAGCCATTTCGGTACAGGGGAAAGCACAGATACGCAGTATTTT CASSHFGTGESTDTQYF
12 TRBJ2-7 NA NA TRBV12-5 TGTGCTAGTGGTCGAGGGGGGCCTAAGCAGTACTTC CASGRGGPKQYF
15 TRBJ2-1 once TRBD1 TRBV5-1 TGCGCCAGCAGGGAAACAGGGGGCATTGGGAATGAGCAGTTCTTC CASRETGGIGNEQFF
16 TRBJ2-6 NA NA TRBV9 TGTGCCAGCAGCGTTTACAGGGCCTCTGGGGCCAACGTCCTGACTTTC CASSVYRASGANVLTF
15 TRBJ2-5 NA TRBD1 TRBV5-4 TGTGCCAGCAGCCCCCGACAGGGTGGCGGGGAGACCCAGTACTTC CASSPRQGGGETQYF
16 TRBJ2-1 NA NA TRBV19 TGTGCCAGTAGTATTGTCACAGGCGGCCCCTACAATGAGCAGTTCTTC CASSIVTGGPYNEQFF
13 TRBJ2-1 NA NA TRBV9 TGTGCCAGCAGCGTAGCTCTTTTTGGCGAGCAGTTCTTC CASSVALFGEQFF
13 TRBJ2-3 once NA TRBV7-2 TGTGCCAGCAGCTTAGGGGGCACAGATACGCAGTATTTT CASSLGGTDTQYF
14 TRBJ1-6 NA TRBD1 TRBV30 TGTGCCTGGAGTGTCGGACAGGAAGGTTCACCCCTCCACTTT CAWSVGQEGSPLHF
13 TRBJ2-7 NA NA TRBV7-2 TGTGCCAGCAGCTTAGGTCCCCCCTACGAGCAGTACTTC CASSLGPPYEQYF
14 TRBJ2-7 NA NA TRBV6-5 TGTGCCAGCAGTTACTCTCCTCCCCCCTACGAGCAGTACTTC CASSYSPPPYEQYF
16 TRBJ2-1 NA TRBD2 TRBV6-6 TGTGCCAGCAGTCTAAGTAGCGGGGTGAACTACAATGAGCAGTTCTTC CASSLSSGVNYNEQFF
14 TRBJ2-1 NA TRBD2 TRBV11-3 TGTGCCAGCAGCTTTAGGGTAGGGAGGGGTGAGCAGTTCTTC CASSFRVGRGEQFF
15 TRBJ2-1 NA TRBD1 TRBV5-1 TGTGCCAGCAGCCAAATGGTGCAGGGGGAATCTGAGCAGTTCTTC CASSQMVQGESEQFF
13 TRBJ1-2 NA NA TRBV5-4 TGTGCCAGCAGCTTGGGGGGAAGCTATGGCTACACCTTC CASSLGGSYGYTF
16 TRBJ2-3 NA TRBD2 TRBV5-4 TGTGCCAGCAGCCCGAGTAGCGGGGGTAGCACAGATACGCAGTATTTT CASSPSSGGSTDTQYF
16 TRBJ2-3 NA NA TRBV27 TGTGCCAGCAGTTTATCGCCTTGGGAGTCGGCAGATACGCAGTATTTT CASSLSPWESADTQYF
13 TRBJ1-1 NA TRBD1 TRBV29-1 TGCAGCGTTGAGAGGGACAGGGGAAATGAGGCTTTCTTT CSVERDRGNEAFF
12 TRBJ1-2 NA NA TRBV18 TGTGCCAGCTCACCGCAAAGGCTGGCGGGTAACTTC CASSPQRLAGNF
16 TRBJ2-1 NA NA TRBV5-4 TGTGCCAGCAGCTTTATCGTGGGGGACCTATACAATGAGCAGTTCTTC CASSFIVGDLYNEQFF
15 TRBJ2-7 NA NA TRBV7-2 TGTGCCAGCAGCCCCGTCGGGTCTGCGTCCTACGAGCAGTACTTC CASSPVGSASYEQYF
14 TRBJ1-4 NA NA TRBV30 TGTGCCTGGAGTTCTGGCAGGTCAAATGAAAAACTGTTTTTT CAWSSGRSNEKLFF
15 TRBJ1-5 few NA TRBV2 TGTGCCAGCAGATCTGGAGGGGGGAGGGATCAGCCCCAGCATTTT CASRSGGGRDQPQHF
14 TRBJ2-7 NA TRBD2 TRBV30 TGTGCCTGGGCCCCCGGACTAGCGGACTACGAGCAGTACTTC CAWAPGLADYEQYF
18 TRBJ2-3 NA NA TRBV11-2 TGTGCCAGCAGCCTCTCCCGCATCGAGCGGCCCATCACAGATACGCAGTATTTT CASSLSRIERPITDTQYF
14 TRBJ2-7 NA TRBD1 TRBV15 TGTGCCACCAGCAGGGCAGGGGGCGCAGATGAGCAGTACTTC CATSRAGGADEQYF
11 TRBJ2-5 NA NA TRBV20-1 TGCGGGAAGGGGGGAGGGGAGACCCAGTACTTC CGKGGGETQYF
16 TRBJ1-1 NA TRBD1 TRBV5-1 TGCGCCAGCAGCTTGGTTGCCGGGACAGGGAACACTGAAGCTTTCTTT CASSLVAGTGNTEAFF
15 TRBJ2-7 NA TRBD1 TRBV28 TGTGCCAGCAGTTTTAGACAGGGGGCGCGGAGCGAGCAGTACTTC CASSFRQGARSEQYF
15 TRBJ2-5 NA NA TRBV19 TGTGCCAGTAGTAGAACGGGGCGAGACCAGGAGACCCAGTACTTC CASSRTGRDQETQYF
18 TRBJ2-1 once TRBD2 TRBV18 TGTGCCAGCTCACCCCCTGGTCTACTAGCGGGAGCGTCTAATGAGCAGTTCTTC CASSPPGLLAGASNEQFF
17 TRBJ2-2 NA TRBD2 TRBV11-2 TGTGCCAGCAGCTCCAGGGATAGCGGGAGAGCCCCCGGGGAGCTGTTTTTT CASSSRDSGRAPGELFF
16 TRBJ2-2 NA NA TRBV28 TGTGCCAGCAGGGCAATCGGGGCAGGGGCCACCGGGGAGCTGTTTTTT CASRAIGAGATGELFF
14 TRBJ1-1 NA NA TRBV11-3 TGTGCCAGCAGCTTAAACTCGCTGAACACTGAAGCTTTCTTT CASSLNSLNTEAFF